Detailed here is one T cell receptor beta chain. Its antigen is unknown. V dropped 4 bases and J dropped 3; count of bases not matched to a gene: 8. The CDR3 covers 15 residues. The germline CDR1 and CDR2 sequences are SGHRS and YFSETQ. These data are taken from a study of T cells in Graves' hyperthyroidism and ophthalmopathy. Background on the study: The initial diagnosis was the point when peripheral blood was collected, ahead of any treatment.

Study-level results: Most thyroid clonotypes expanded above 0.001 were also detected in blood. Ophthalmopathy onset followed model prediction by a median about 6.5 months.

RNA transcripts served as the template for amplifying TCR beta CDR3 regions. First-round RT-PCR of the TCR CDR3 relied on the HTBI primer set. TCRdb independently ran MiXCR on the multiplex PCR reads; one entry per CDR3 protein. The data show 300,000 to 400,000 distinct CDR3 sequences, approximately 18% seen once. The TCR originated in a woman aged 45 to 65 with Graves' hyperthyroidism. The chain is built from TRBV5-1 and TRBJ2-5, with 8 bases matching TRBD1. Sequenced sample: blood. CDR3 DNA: TGCGCCAGCAGCACAGGGGGTAGTGGAAAAGAGACCCAGTACTTC. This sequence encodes CASSTGGSGKETQYF.